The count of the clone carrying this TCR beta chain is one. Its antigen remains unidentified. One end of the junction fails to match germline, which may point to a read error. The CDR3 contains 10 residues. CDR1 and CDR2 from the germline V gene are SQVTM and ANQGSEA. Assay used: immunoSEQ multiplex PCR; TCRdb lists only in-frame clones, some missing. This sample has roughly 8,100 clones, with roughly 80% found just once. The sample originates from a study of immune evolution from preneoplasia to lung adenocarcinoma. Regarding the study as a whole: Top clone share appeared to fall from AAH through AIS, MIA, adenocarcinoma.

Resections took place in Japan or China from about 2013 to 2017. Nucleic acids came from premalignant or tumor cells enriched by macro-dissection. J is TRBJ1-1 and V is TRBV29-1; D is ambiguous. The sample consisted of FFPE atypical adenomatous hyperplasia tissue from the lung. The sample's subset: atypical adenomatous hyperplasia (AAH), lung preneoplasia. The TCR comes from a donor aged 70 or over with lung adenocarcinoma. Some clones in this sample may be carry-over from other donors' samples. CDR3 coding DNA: TGCAGCGTTGATGGTTCAGGACGCAACTTT. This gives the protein CSVDGSGRNF.